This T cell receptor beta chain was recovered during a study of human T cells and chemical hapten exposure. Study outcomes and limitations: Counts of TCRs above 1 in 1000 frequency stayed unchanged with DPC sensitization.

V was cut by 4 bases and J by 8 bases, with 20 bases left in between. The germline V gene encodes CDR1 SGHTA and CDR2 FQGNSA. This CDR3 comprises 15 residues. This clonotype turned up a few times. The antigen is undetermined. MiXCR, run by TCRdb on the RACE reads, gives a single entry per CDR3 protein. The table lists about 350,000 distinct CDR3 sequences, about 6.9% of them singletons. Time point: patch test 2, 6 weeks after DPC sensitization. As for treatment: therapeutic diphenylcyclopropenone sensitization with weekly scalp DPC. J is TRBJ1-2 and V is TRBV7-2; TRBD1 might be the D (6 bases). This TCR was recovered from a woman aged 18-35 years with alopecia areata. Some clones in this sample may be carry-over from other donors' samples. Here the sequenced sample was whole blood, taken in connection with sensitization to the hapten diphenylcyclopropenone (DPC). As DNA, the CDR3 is TGTGCCAGCAGCTCCTCCGACGGACAGTCGAGCGGCTACACCTTC. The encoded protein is CASSSSDGQSSGYTF.